Listed below are T cell receptor beta chains from one sample, sequenced in a study of beta chain features in type 1 diabetes. Measured with immunoSEQ multiplex PCR; TCRdb has only the in-frame clones, and not every one. The repertoire includes about 930,000 clones, around a sixth of them detected once, and 0.02% to 0.03% sits in the top ten. The sequenced sample consisted of naive CD4+ T cells from blood. These receptors all stem from a woman aged 18-29 years in good health. The CDR3 runs from the conserved cysteine through the conserved F or W. D genes are given only for firm matches.

V gene: TRBV18; D gene: NA; CDR3 protein: CASSPASPPASEQYF
V gene: TRBV5-4; D gene: NA; CDR3 protein: CASSQDFPHKGDEQFF
V gene: TRBV11-2; D gene: TRBD2; CDR3 protein: CASSLASGATGELFF
V gene: TRBV13; D gene: NA; CDR3 protein: CASRLGGSYEQYF
V gene: TRBV29-1; D gene: TRBD2; CDR3 protein: CSVVSGRVADTQYF
V gene: TRBV7-9; D gene: NA; CDR3 protein: CASSLGNWGNQPQHF
V gene: TRBV7-9; D gene: NA; CDR3 protein: CASSLGQPNTEAFF
V gene: TRBV28; D gene: TRBD2; CDR3 protein: CASSSLAGVVDEQFF
V gene: TRBV4-3; D gene: NA; CDR3 protein: CASSQAYGHYEQYF
V gene: TRBV10-3; D gene: TRBD2; CDR3 protein: CAITGGSTDTQYF
V gene: TRBV7-2; D gene: NA; CDR3 protein: CASSLFQNEQYF
V gene: TRBV7-3; D gene: NA; CDR3 protein: CASSLGLAPTGELFF
V gene: TRBV5-4; D gene: NA; CDR3 protein: CASSHQTGELFF
V gene: TRBV28; D gene: NA; CDR3 protein: CASSSDLYEQYF
V gene: TRBV6-5; D gene: TRBD2; CDR3 protein: CASSYSSYGRPYTQYF
V gene: TRBV7-6; D gene: NA; CDR3 protein: CASSPYQDYGYTF
V gene: TRBV11-2; D gene: TRBD2; CDR3 protein: CASSSRTSGRPFTDTQYF
V gene: TRBV5-1; D gene: NA; CDR3 protein: CASSFSEIVGEQFF
V gene: TRBV7-2; D gene: TRBD2; CDR3 protein: CASSSSRLSRGVGELFF
V gene: TRBV9; D gene: NA; CDR3 protein: CASSFQGFETQYF
V gene: TRBV4-2; D gene: NA; CDR3 protein: CASSQARGQMNTEAFF
V gene: TRBV14; D gene: NA; CDR3 protein: CASSPRLGTGELFF
V gene: TRBV5-8; D gene: TRBD2; CDR3 protein: CASSLRLAGVTGELFF
V gene: TRBV7-3; D gene: NA; CDR3 protein: CASSLDSRREAFF
V gene: TRBV29-1; D gene: TRBD1; CDR3 protein: CSAWDREGGYTF
V gene: TRBV2; D gene: NA; CDR3 protein: CASNGRASYEQYF
V gene: TRBV7-2; D gene: TRBD2; CDR3 protein: CASSLSTSGRAYNEQFF
V gene: TRBV28; D gene: NA; CDR3 protein: CASSLLSPQETQYF
V gene: TRBV5-4; D gene: NA; CDR3 protein: CASSPHHAASTDTQYF
V gene: TRBV6-1; D gene: NA; CDR3 protein: CASSEWDTQYF
V gene: TRBV7-3; D gene: NA; CDR3 protein: CASSLTRQETQYF
V gene: TRBV10-3; D gene: TRBD2; CDR3 protein: CASRDRRSGRAWEQYF
V gene: TRBV4-2; D gene: TRBD2; CDR3 protein: CASSHRAGQETQYF